A single count supports the clone carrying this T cell receptor beta chain. The sample originates from a study of blood T cell repertoires in COVID-19. Study details: The United States, Italy and Spain were the sources of the acute and convalescent COVID-19 samples.

V was clipped by 4 bases and J by 3 bases, with 17 bases between them. CDR1 and CDR2 from the germline V gene are SGDLS and YYNGEE. The CDR3 sequence is 17 residues long. The protocol was immunoSEQ multiplex PCR, while the TCRdb copy is restricted to in-frame clones and leaves out a portion. The sample has about 320,000 clones, 85% seen once. The sequencing sample was made of PBMCs or T cells enriched from blood (not recorded which). The genes are TRBV9 and TRBJ1-6; no reliable D call. The sequence was collected from a young woman who had been exposed to COVID-19. The CDR3 nucleotides are TGTGCCAGCAGCAAAGAAGCCGGCGGTTTCTATAATTCACCCCTCCACTTT. Its protein product is CASSKEAGGFYNSPLHF.